This note documents a single TCR beta chain sequence. The antigen remains unidentified. The source of the sample is a study of cytomegalovirus exposure and HLA in healthy donors. Looking at the study overall: Per a later analysis, the 550 to 850 first-cohort and some 130 validation repertoires shared one platform. Study-wide results and caveats: The tendency of first-cohort TCR clusters to co-occur in the 110 or so validation repertoires emerged from a later analysis. The classifier reportedly diagnosed cytomegalovirus status with high sensitivity and specificity.

Using immunoSEQ multiplex PCR, the repertoire was profiled, and TCRdb retains in-frame clones only, with some absent. The data contain some 110,000 clones, around 94% of them seen just once; the ten biggest clones take up under 1.5%. Between the trimmed V and J ends, which lost 1 base and 5 bases, there was a span of 9 bases. Germline-derived CDR1 and CDR2 are SEHNR and FQNEAQ (reference sequence). The CDR3 spans 14 residues. It was the 120-subject validation cohort, separate from the 666-subject first cohort, to which the donors belonged. This clonotype originated in a young woman in good health and CMV-seronegative. The genes are TRBV7-9 and TRBJ1-5; unclear D gene. The material sequenced was PBMCs. DNA for the CDR3: TGTGCCAGCAGCTTAGTTAACGGGGATCAGCCCCAGCATTTT. The encoded protein is CASSLVNGDQPQHF.